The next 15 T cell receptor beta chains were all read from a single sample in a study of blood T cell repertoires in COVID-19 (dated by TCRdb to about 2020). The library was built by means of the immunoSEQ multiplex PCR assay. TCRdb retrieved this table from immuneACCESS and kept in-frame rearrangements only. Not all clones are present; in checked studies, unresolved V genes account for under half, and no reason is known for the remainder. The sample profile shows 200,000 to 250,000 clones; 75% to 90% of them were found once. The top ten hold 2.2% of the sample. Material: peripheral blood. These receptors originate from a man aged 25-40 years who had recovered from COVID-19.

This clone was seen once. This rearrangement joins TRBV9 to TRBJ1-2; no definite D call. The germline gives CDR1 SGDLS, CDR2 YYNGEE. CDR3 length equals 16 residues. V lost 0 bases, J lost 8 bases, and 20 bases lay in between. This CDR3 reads CASSVAFGGSEGGYTF. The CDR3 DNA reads TGTGCCAGCAGCGTAGCCTTCGGAGGGTCGGAAGGAGGCTACACCTTC.

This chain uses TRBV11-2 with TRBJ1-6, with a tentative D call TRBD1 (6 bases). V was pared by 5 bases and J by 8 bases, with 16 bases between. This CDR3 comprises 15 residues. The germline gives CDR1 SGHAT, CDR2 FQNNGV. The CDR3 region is CASSPRVTGHSPLHF. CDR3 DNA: TGTGCCAGCAGCCCTAGGGTAACAGGGCATTCACCCCTCCACTTT.

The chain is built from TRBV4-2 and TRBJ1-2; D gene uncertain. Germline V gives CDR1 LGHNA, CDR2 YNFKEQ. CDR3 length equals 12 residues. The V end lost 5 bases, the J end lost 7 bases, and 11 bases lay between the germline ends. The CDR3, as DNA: TGTGCCAGCAGCGCAGAGGGATTTGGCTACACCTTC. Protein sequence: CASSAEGFGYTF.

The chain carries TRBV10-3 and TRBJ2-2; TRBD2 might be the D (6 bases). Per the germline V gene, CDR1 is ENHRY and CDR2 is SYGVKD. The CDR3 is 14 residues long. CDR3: CGTVGQGGTGELFF. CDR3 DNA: TGTGGGACCGTAGGCCAGGGAGGCACCGGGGAGCTGTTTTTT.

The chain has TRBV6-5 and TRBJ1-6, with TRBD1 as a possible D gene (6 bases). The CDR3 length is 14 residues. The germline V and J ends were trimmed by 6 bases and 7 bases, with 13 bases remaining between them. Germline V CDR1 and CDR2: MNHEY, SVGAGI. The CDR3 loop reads CASSLDRSNSPLHF. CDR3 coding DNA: TGTGCCAGCAGCCTTGACAGGTCCAATTCACCCCTCCACTTT.

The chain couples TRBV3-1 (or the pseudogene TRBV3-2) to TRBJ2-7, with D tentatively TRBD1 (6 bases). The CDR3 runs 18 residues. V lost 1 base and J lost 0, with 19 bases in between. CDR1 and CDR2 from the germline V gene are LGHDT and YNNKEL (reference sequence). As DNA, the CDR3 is TGTGCCAGCAGCCAAGTTCCTACAGGGATGGGGGCCTCCTACGAGCAGTACTTC. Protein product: CASSQVPTGMGASYEQYF.

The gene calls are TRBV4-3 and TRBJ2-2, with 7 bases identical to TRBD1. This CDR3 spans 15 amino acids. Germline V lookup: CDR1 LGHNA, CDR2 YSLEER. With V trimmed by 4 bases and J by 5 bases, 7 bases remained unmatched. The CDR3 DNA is TGCGCCAGCAGCCTAACAGGGGTTTATACCGGGGAGCTGTTTTTT. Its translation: CASSLTGVYTGELFF.

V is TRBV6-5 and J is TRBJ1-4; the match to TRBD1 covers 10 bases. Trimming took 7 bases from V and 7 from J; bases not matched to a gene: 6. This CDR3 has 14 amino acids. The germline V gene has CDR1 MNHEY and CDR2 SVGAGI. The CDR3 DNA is TGTGCCAGCACCAGGGACAGGGGAAGTGAAAAACTGTTTTTT. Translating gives CASTRDRGSEKLFF.

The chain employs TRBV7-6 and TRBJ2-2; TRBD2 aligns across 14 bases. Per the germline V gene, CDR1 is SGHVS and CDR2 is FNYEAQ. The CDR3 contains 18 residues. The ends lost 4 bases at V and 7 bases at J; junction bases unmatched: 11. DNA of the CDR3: TGTGCCAGCAGCTCTGGGACTAGCGGGGGCGGCCGGGTCGGGGAGCTGTTTTTT. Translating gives CASSSGTSGGGRVGELFF. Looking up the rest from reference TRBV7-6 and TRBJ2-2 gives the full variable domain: GAGVSQSPRYKVTKRGQDVALRCDPISGHVSLYWYRQALGQGPEFLTYFNYEAQQDKSGLPNDRFSAERPEGSISTLTIQRTEQRDSAMYRCASSSGTSGGGRVGELFFGEGSRLTVL.

The CDR3 sequence: CASSRQGAVEKLFF. The CDR3 DNA follows: TGTGCCAGCAGCCGTCAGGGGGCGGTTGAAAAACTGTTTTTT. V and J are TRBV5-4 and TRBJ1-4; 8 nucleotides agree with TRBD1. Germline-derived CDR1 and CDR2 are SGHNT and YYREEE (reference sequence). V lost 4 bases, J lost 7 bases, and 6 bases stayed unmatched. This CDR3 is built from 14 residues.

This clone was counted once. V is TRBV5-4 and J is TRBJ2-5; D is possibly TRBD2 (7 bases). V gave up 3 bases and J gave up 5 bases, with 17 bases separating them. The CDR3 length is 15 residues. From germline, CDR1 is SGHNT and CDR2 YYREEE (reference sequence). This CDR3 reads CASSWGGGLGETQYF. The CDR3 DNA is TGTGCCAGCAGCTGGGGGGGCGGCCTCGGGGAGACCCAGTACTTC.

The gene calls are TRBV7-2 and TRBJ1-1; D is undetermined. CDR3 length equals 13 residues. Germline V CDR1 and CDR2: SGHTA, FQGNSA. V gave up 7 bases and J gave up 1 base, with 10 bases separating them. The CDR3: CASTLTGNTEAFF. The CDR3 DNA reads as TGTGCCAGCACTCTAACTGGGAACACTGAAGCTTTCTTT. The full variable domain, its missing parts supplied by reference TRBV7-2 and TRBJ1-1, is GAGVSQSPSNKVTEKGKDVELRCDPISGHTALYWYRQSLGQGLEFLIYFQGNSAPDKSGLPSDRFSAERTGGSVSTLTIQRTQQEDSAVYLCASTLTGNTEAFFGQGTRLTVV.

The CDR3 DNA reads as TGTGCCAGCAGCTCCAGGTCCCATGGAACAACTAATGAAAAACTGTTTTTT. This codes for CASSSRSHGTTNEKLFF. V and J are TRBV7-8 and TRBJ1-4; D unresolved. Germline V gene sequence: CDR1 SGHVS, CDR2 FQNEAQ. The CDR3 contains 17 residues. Trimming took off 4 bases at V and 0 bases at J, with 15 bases between the two ends.

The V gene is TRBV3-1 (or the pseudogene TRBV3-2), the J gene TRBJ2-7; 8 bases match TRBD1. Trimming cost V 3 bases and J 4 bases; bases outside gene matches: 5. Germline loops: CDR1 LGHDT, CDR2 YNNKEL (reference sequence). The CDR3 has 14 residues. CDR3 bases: TGTGCCAGCAGCCATTGGCAGGGGGCTTACGAGCAGTACTTC. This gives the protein CASSHWQGAYEQYF.

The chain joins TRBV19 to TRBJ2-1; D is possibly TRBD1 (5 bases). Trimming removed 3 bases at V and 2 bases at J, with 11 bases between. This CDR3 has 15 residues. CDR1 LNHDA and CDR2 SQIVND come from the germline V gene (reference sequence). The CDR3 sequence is CASSIGHGPYNEQFF. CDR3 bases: TGTGCCAGTAGTATCGGACACGGACCCTACAATGAGCAGTTCTTC. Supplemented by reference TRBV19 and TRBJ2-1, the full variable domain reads DGGITQSPKYLFRKEGQNVTLSCEQNLNHDAMYWYRQDPGQGLRLIYYSQIVNDFQKGDIAEGYSVSREKKESFPLTVTSAQKNPTAFYLCASSIGHGPYNEQFFGPGTRLTVL.